Given below is one T cell receptor beta chain in context. The record originates from a study of T cells in Graves' hyperthyroidism and ophthalmopathy. An absence of ophthalmopathy progression within 18 months meant stable Graves' hyperthyroidism. RNA transcripts served as the template for amplifying TCR beta CDR3 regions. Initially, a first-round RT-PCR of the TCR CDR3 employed the HTBI primer set. TCRdb reprocessed the multiplex PCR reads via MiXCR and lists one record per CDR3 protein. Here the sample spans over 500,000 distinct CDR3 sequences, roughly 15% being singletons. The sample comprised blood. This sequence was found in a woman aged 40 to 49 with Graves' hyperthyroidism.

The CDR3 is CASRGRASSNQPQHF. The DNA for the CDR3 is TGTGCCAGCAGGGGACGGGCCTCCAGCAATCAGCCCCAGCATTTT. V and J are TRBV2 and TRBJ1-5, with a possible D match to TRBD1 (5 bases). Trimming stripped 6 bases from V and 1 base from J, with 13 bases between. Germline CDR1 SNHLY, CDR2 FYNNEI. The CDR3 spans 15 residues.